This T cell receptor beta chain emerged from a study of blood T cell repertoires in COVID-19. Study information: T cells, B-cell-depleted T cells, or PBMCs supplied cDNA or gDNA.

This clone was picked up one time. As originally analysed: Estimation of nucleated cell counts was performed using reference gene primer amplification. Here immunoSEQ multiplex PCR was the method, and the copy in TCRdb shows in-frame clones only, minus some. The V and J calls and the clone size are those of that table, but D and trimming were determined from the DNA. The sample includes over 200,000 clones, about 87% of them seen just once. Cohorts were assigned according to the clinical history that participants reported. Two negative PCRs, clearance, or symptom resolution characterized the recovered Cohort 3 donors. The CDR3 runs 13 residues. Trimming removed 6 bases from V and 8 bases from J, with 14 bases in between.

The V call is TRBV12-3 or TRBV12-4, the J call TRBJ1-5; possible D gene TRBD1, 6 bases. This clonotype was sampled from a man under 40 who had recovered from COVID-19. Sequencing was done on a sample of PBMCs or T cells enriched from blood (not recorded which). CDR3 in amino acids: CASSTGRGEPQHF. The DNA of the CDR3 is TGTGCCAGCAGCACAGGGAGGGGGGAGCCCCAGCATTTT.